Listed below are T cell receptor beta chains from one sample, sequenced in a study of Ad26.COV2.S vaccination and SARS-CoV-2 variants. The assay was immunoSEQ multiplex PCR, and TCRdb's table has in-frame clones only and misses some. The sample shows roughly 400,000 clones, 80% to 95% of them seen only once. Sequencing used peripheral blood, obtained in a trial of Ad26.COV2.S vaccine versus placebo. The receptor source for this set is a person between 18 and 65 years old who received the Ad26.COV2.S COVID-19 vaccine or a placebo. CDR3s include the opening cysteine and the closing phenylalanine or tryptophan. A D gene is named only where the DNA matches it firmly. For some rows the clone size is stated as once, few or many, or as a class when expanded; others skip it.

v_gene: TRBV30
j_gene: TRBJ2-1
d_gene: TRBD1
abundance: .
CDR3nt: TGTGCCTGGAGTGATGGACAGGGCTCCTACAATGAGCAGTTCTTC
CDR3aa: CAWSDGQGSYNEQFF

v_gene: TRBV28
j_gene: TRBJ1-5
d_gene: .
abundance: .
CDR3nt: TGTGCCAGTAGACCGGACGGATTGGGGCCCCAGCATTTT
CDR3aa: CASRPDGLGPQHF

v_gene: TRBV18
j_gene: TRBJ2-1
d_gene: TRBD2
abundance: .
CDR3nt: TGTGCCAGCTCACCTATAGCGGGGAGCTCCTACAATGAGCAGTTCTTC
CDR3aa: CASSPIAGSSYNEQFF

v_gene: TRBV13
j_gene: TRBJ2-2
d_gene: .
abundance: .
CDR3nt: TGTGCCAGCAGCTCCCCCGGAAGGGCGATCACGAACACCGGGGAGCTGTTTTTT
CDR3aa: CASSSPGRAITNTGELFF

v_gene: TRBV27
j_gene: TRBJ1-2
d_gene: .
abundance: .
CDR3nt: TGTGCCAGCAGTTTATGGAACCCCGGCAGGGTAGCCAACTATGGCTACACCTTC
CDR3aa: CASSLWNPGRVANYGYTF

v_gene: TRBV11-2
j_gene: TRBJ2-7
d_gene: TRBD2
abundance: .
CDR3nt: TGTGCCAGCAGCCTCGCACCGCGGGGGGGAACCTACGAGCAGTACTTC
CDR3aa: CASSLAPRGGTYEQYF

v_gene: TRBV4-1
j_gene: TRBJ2-5
d_gene: TRBD1
abundance: .
CDR3nt: TGCGCCAGCAGCCAAGCCCCGGGACAGGGGCAAGAGACCCAGTACTTC
CDR3aa: CASSQAPGQGQETQYF

v_gene: TRBV7-6
j_gene: TRBJ1-3
d_gene: TRBD1
abundance: .
CDR3nt: TGTGCCAGCAGCTTAGTAGCAGGGGGATCGTATGGAAACACCATATATTTT
CDR3aa: CASSLVAGGSYGNTIYF

v_gene: TRBV6-1
j_gene: TRBJ1-2
d_gene: TRBD1
abundance: .
CDR3nt: TGTGCCAGCAGTGATGTTCCGGCGACAGGGGATGGCTACACCTTC
CDR3aa: CASSDVPATGDGYTF

v_gene: TRBV10-3
j_gene: TRBJ2-1
d_gene: .
abundance: .
CDR3nt: TGTGCCATCAGTGAGGCTAGGGGCTACAATGAGCAGTTCTTC
CDR3aa: CAISEARGYNEQFF

v_gene: TRBV28
j_gene: TRBJ2-3
d_gene: TRBD2
abundance: .
CDR3nt: TGTGCCAGCAGGATACCGGGACTAGCGGGGATGGATACGCAGTATTTT
CDR3aa: CASRIPGLAGMDTQYF

v_gene: TRBV5-4
j_gene: TRBJ2-5
d_gene: TRBD1
abundance: .
CDR3nt: TGTGCCAGCAGCTTGTACAGGGGAAAGACCCAGTACTTC
CDR3aa: CASSLYRGKTQYF

v_gene: TRBV3-1/TRBV3-2
j_gene: TRBJ1-2
d_gene: .
abundance: .
CDR3nt: TGTGCCAGCAGCCACGACAGAGTTCACTATGGCTACACCTTC
CDR3aa: CASSHDRVHYGYTF

v_gene: TRBV11-2
j_gene: TRBJ1-2
d_gene: .
abundance: .
CDR3nt: TGTGCCAGCAGCTTAGTCGCCCGGGGCAGGTTTGATGGCTACACCTTC
CDR3aa: CASSLVARGRFDGYTF

v_gene: TRBV4-3
j_gene: TRBJ2-3
d_gene: .
abundance: .
CDR3nt: TGCGCCAGCAGCCAGTTTTTTAACGTAAGGGTTGGCACAGATACGCAGTATTTT
CDR3aa: CASSQFFNVRVGTDTQYF

v_gene: TRBV27
j_gene: TRBJ2-1
d_gene: .
abundance: few
CDR3nt: TGTGCCAGCAGTTTCTTCCGGACCAGCCGGAATGAGCAGTTCTTC
CDR3aa: CASSFFRTSRNEQFF

v_gene: TRBV19
j_gene: TRBJ1-4
d_gene: .
abundance: .
CDR3nt: TGTGCCAGTAGTATAGGGTCAACTGGACTGTTTTTT
CDR3aa: CASSIGSTGLFF

v_gene: TRBV7-2
j_gene: TRBJ2-5
d_gene: TRBD1
abundance: .
CDR3nt: TGTGCCAGCAGCCTCGGGACAGGTGGGGGTCAAGAGACCCAGTACTTC
CDR3aa: CASSLGTGGGQETQYF

v_gene: TRBV24-1
j_gene: TRBJ1-3
d_gene: .
abundance: .
CDR3nt: TGTGCCAGAAAAGGCCCGCCGCGGCACTCTGGAAACACCATATATTTT
CDR3aa: CARKGPPRHSGNTIYF

v_gene: TRBV7-6
j_gene: TRBJ2-7
d_gene: TRBD1
abundance: .
CDR3nt: TGTGCCAGCAGCCCGCAGACAGGGAACGAGCAGTACTTC
CDR3aa: CASSPQTGNEQYF

v_gene: TRBV10-2
j_gene: TRBJ1-2
d_gene: TRBD1
abundance: .
CDR3nt: TGCGCCAGCAGTGAGCGATCCAGGGGGCCCGACTATGGCTACACCTTC
CDR3aa: CASSERSRGPDYGYTF

v_gene: TRBV4-3
j_gene: TRBJ2-1
d_gene: TRBD2
abundance: .
CDR3nt: TGCGCCAGCAGCCAACAACCCCGGGGGGGCGGTGAGCAGTTCTTC
CDR3aa: CASSQQPRGGGEQFF

v_gene: TRBV4-3
j_gene: TRBJ1-1
d_gene: .
abundance: .
CDR3nt: TGCGCCAGCAGCCAAGATTTGATCTTAGGCCTTCAGACTGAAGCTTTCTTT
CDR3aa: CASSQDLILGLQTEAFF

v_gene: TRBV12-5
j_gene: TRBJ2-3
d_gene: TRBD2
abundance: .
CDR3nt: TGTGCTAGTGGTCCACCCCGACTAGCGGGGGGGCGTGACACAGATACGCAGTATTTT
CDR3aa: CASGPPRLAGGRDTDTQYF

v_gene: TRBV14
j_gene: TRBJ1-1
d_gene: .
abundance: .
CDR3nt: TGTGCCAGCAGCCAAGATAAAGGGATACGTTCCACTGAAGCTTTCTTT
CDR3aa: CASSQDKGIRSTEAFF

v_gene: TRBV7-2
j_gene: TRBJ2-1
d_gene: TRBD1
abundance: .
CDR3nt: TGTGCCAGCACGGGGATTGACAGGGGGCTTGGGAATGAGCAGTTCTTC
CDR3aa: CASTGIDRGLGNEQFF

v_gene: TRBV18
j_gene: TRBJ2-2
d_gene: TRBD2
abundance: .
CDR3nt: TGTGCCAGCTCACGCCTCTACATGGGACTAGCGGGGGATACGAACACCGGGGAGCTGTTTTTT
CDR3aa: CASSRLYMGLAGDTNTGELFF

v_gene: TRBV10-3
j_gene: TRBJ1-1
d_gene: TRBD1
abundance: .
CDR3nt: TGTGCCATCGGGAAGGGGGCGGACACTGAAGCTTTCTTT
CDR3aa: CAIGKGADTEAFF